This T cell receptor (beta chain) was identified during a study of blood T cell repertoires in COVID-19. As for the study in general: Sample material is recorded as cDNA or gDNA derived from T cells, B-cell-depleted T cells, or PBMCs.

Libraries were prepared by immunoSEQ multiplex PCR; TCRdb keeps only in-frame clonotypes and omits some of them. Seen here are 270,000 or so clones, 80% to 85% observed once, and the top ten hold roughly 3.1%. The participants were between about 18 and 100 years old and came from 20 to 30 US areas. Symptom resolution, clearance, or two negative PCRs marked the recovered donors of Cohort 3. The V segment lost 2 bases and the J segment 0 bases; nucleotides outside the gene matches: 9. The CDR3 is made up of 17 amino acids. Germline CDR1 is SGHNT and CDR2 is YYREEE (reference sequence). The sequence came from a man in his fifties or sixties who had recovered from COVID-19. The V gene is TRBV5-4, the J gene TRBJ2-3; 7 bases agree with TRBD2. Source material: PBMCs or T cells enriched from blood (not recorded which). The CDR3 protein is CASSFWRGRTSTDTQYF. In DNA, the CDR3 is TGTGCCAGCAGCTTTTGGCGGGGGAGAACTAGCACAGATACGCAGTATTTT.